This T cell receptor beta chain is from a study of blood T cell repertoires in COVID-19. Overall study context: The United States, Italy and Spain were the sources of the acute and convalescent COVID-19 samples.

Original methodology: Reference gene primer amplification yielded estimated nucleated cell counts. Profiling relied on immunoSEQ multiplex PCR, and the TCRdb table lists in-frame clones only, not all of them. D and trimming were read from the DNA, whereas the V and J calls and clone size are those reported in that table. The data hold about 120,000 clones, with around nine tenths observed a single time. Deletions cut 6 bases from V and 6 bases from J, with 10 bases between. CDR1 and CDR2 (germline): KGHDR, SFDVKD. This CDR3 has 13 residues. The J gene is TRBJ2-2, the V gene TRBV24-1; no definite D call. The clonotype was recovered from a woman between 50 and 59 years old with acute or convalescent COVID-19. Sequencing was done on a sample of peripheral blood. The CDR3 reads CATSNPNAGELFF. CDR3 sequence (DNA): TGTGCCACCAGTAACCCTAACGCCGGGGAGCTGTTTTTT.